What follows is one T cell receptor beta chain and its context. The data are from a study of blood T cell repertoires in COVID-19. Clones were read by immunoSEQ multiplex PCR, and TCRdb kept only the in-frame ones, dropping some. The data contain around 300,000 clones, around 89% of them singletons. Sample: PBMCs or T cells enriched from blood (not recorded which). The receptor was isolated from a woman younger than 30 with acute COVID-19.

DNA of the CDR3: TGTGCCAGCAGTCAGGAAAGGAAGGGGCCCTACAATGAGCAGTTCTTC. It yields the protein CASSQERKGPYNEQFF. The chain joins TRBV6-2 or TRBV6-3 to TRBJ2-1, with a possible D match to TRBD1 (5 bases). The V gene's germline CDR1 is MNHEY and CDR2 SVGEGT. This CDR3 region has 16 residues. Trimming removed 5 bases at V and 2 bases at J, with 16 bases between.